Listed below are T cell receptor beta chains from one sample, sequenced in a study of shared clonotypes between healthy human individuals. Using immunoSEQ multiplex PCR, the repertoire was profiled, and TCRdb retains in-frame clones only, with some absent. The sample lists nearly 2 million clones, about 95% occurring once. What was sequenced was naive CD8+ T cells sorted from blood. These receptors came from a man aged 18 to 35 in good health. The CDR3 runs from the conserved cysteine through the conserved F or W. A D gene is named only where the DNA matches it firmly. Size tells how often a clone was seen (once, few, many) or the class of an expanded clone, and some rows leave it out.

clone size	V gene	J gene	D gene	CDR3 DNA	CDR3 protein
once	TRBV5-1	TRBJ1-1	NA	TGCGCCAGCAGCTTCCGCAGGGTGGACACTGAAGCTTTCTTT	CASSFRRVDTEAFF
NA	TRBV2	TRBJ2-1	TRBD2	TGTGCCAGCAGTGAGGATTGGGCTAGCGGGAGGGCCAATGAGCAGTTCTTC	CASSEDWASGRANEQFF
NA	TRBV5-6	TRBJ2-7	NA	TGTGCCAGCAGCTTGGGCGCCTCCTACGAGCAGTACTTC	CASSLGASYEQYF
NA	TRBV11-2	TRBJ1-2	NA	TGTGCCAGCAGCTTAGGGGGTGATGGCTACACCTTC	CASSLGGDGYTF
NA	TRBV7-9	TRBJ2-3	NA	TGTGCCAGCATCGCAAAGGGTATCAGCACAGATACGCAGTATTTT	CASIAKGISTDTQYF
NA	TRBV13	TRBJ2-7	TRBD2	TGTGCCAGCAGCTCTCAAGGACTAGGCTTTTACGAGCAGTACTTC	CASSSQGLGFYEQYF
NA	TRBV27	TRBJ1-5	NA	TGTGCCAGCAGATCAGGGAATAGCAATCAGCCCCAGCATTTT	CASRSGNSNQPQHF
once	TRBV7-9	TRBJ2-3	TRBD2	TGTGCCAGCAGCTCCGAGCGGGGGGGCGATACGCAGTATTTT	CASSSERGGDTQYF
NA	TRBV5-4	TRBJ1-2	NA	TGTGCCAGCAGCTCGGGACTGGCAGGGATCTATGGCTACACCTTC	CASSSGLAGIYGYTF
NA	TRBV28	TRBJ1-4	NA	TGTGCCAGCAGTTTTACCGGGGGGCGGGAAAAACTGTTTTTT	CASSFTGGREKLFF
NA	TRBV25-1	TRBJ1-1	NA	TGTGCCAGCAGTGAGGTTCTAACAGGGCGGGAGACTTTCTTT	CASSEVLTGRETFF
NA	TRBV15	TRBJ1-1	NA	TGTGCCACCAGCAGAGATGGGGAAAGGGTGAACACTGAAGCTTTCTTT	CATSRDGERVNTEAFF
NA	TRBV5-1	TRBJ2-7	NA	TGCGCCAGCAGCTTGGACTGGGGGCCCTACGAGCAGTACTTC	CASSLDWGPYEQYF
NA	TRBV27	TRBJ1-1	NA	TGTGCCAGCAGTCCGGGGCGCGGTTGGACTGAAGCTTTCTTT	CASSPGRGWTEAFF
NA	TRBV7-2	TRBJ2-1	TRBD2	TGTGCCAGCAGCCAGAGACTAGCGGGAGGGCCTATTGATGAGCAGTTCTTC	CASSQRLAGGPIDEQFF
NA	TRBV6-5	TRBJ2-1	TRBD2	TGTGCCAGCAGCCTAGGGACTAGCGGATTTATCTTC	CASSLGTSGFIF
NA	TRBV13	TRBJ2-1	TRBD2	TGTGCCAGCAGCTTGACTAGCGGGAGCAGTAATGAGCAGTTCTTC	CASSLTSGSSNEQFF
NA	TRBV2	TRBJ2-5	NA	TGTGCCAGCAGTGGTGGGGGGGAGACCCAGTACTTC	CASSGGGETQYF
NA	TRBV27	TRBJ2-7	TRBD1	TGTGCCAGCGGCCTCCTTCCGGGACAGGGGTCCTACGAGCAGTACTTC	CASGLLPGQGSYEQYF
NA	TRBV7-2	TRBJ1-1	TRBD1	TGTGCCAGCAGCTTAAAGGGGACAGGTCCGGCTACTGAGGCTTTCTTT	CASSLKGTGPATEAFF
NA	TRBV7-2	TRBJ2-2	NA	TGTGCCAGCAGCCCCTCCGACCAACTAGGGACCGGGGAGCTGTTTTTT	CASSPSDQLGTGELFF
NA	TRBV27	TRBJ2-7	NA	TGTGCCAGCAGTTACAGCGATGGCACCTACGAGCAGTACTTC	CASSYSDGTYEQYF
NA	TRBV10-3	TRBJ1-5	NA	TGTGCCATCAGTGAGTCGATTGGGGTAAGCAATCAGCCCCAGCATTTT	CAISESIGVSNQPQHF
NA	TRBV27	TRBJ1-1	NA	TGTGCCAGCAGTTCAGGGATTGGGACTGAAGCTTTCTTT	CASSSGIGTEAFF
NA	TRBV9	TRBJ2-5	NA	TGTGCCAGCAGCGTTAGGGGGGAAGAGACCCAGTACTTC	CASSVRGEETQYF
few	TRBV7-9	TRBJ1-2	NA	TGTGCCAGCAGCTCGGACAGCCCTAACTATGGCTACACCTTC	CASSSDSPNYGYTF
NA	TRBV27	TRBJ2-3	NA	TGTGCCAGCAGGGCCAGGGGCACAGATACGCAGTATTTT	CASRARGTDTQYF
NA	TRBV6-5	TRBJ2-5	TRBD2	TGTGCCAGCACCGCACGGGGGGACCAAGAGACCCAGTACTTC	CASTARGDQETQYF
NA	TRBV4-3	TRBJ2-3	NA	TGCGCCAGCAGCCAAGACTTGGGTACAAGCACAGATACGCAGTATTTT	CASSQDLGTSTDTQYF
NA	TRBV7-9	TRBJ2-1	TRBD1	TGTGCCAGCAGCCCAACCGGGACAGAAAGTTACAATGAGCAGTTCTTC	CASSPTGTESYNEQFF
NA	TRBV10-1	TRBJ2-1	TRBD2	TGCGCCAGCAGCAAGGGACTAGCGGGAGCTCCCAATGAGCAGTTCTTC	CASSKGLAGAPNEQFF
NA	TRBV29-1	TRBJ1-1	NA	TGCAGCGCGATGGGTCACTTAACTGAAGCTTTCTTT	CSAMGHLTEAFF
once	TRBV2	TRBJ2-7	TRBD1	TGTGCCATGAAAACAGGGGATGCCTACGAGCAGTACTTC	CAMKTGDAYEQYF
NA	TRBV4-2	TRBJ2-5	TRBD2	TGTGCCAGCAGCCAAGGGACGGGACTAGCGGGGGGGGTGCATGGGGAAGAGACCCAGTACTTC	CASSQGTGLAGGVHGEETQYF
NA	TRBV4-1	TRBJ1-2	NA	TGCGCCAGCAGCCACCACCCAGACTATGGCTACACCTTC	CASSHHPDYGYTF
NA	TRBV27	TRBJ2-7	NA	TGTGCCAGCAGTTTGGTCGGGGCGGGAATGGAATACGAGCAGTACTTC	CASSLVGAGMEYEQYF
NA	TRBV4-3	TRBJ2-3	NA	TGCGCCAGCAGCGGTTTGGGCACAGATACGCAGTATTTT	CASSGLGTDTQYF